Sequencing of this T cell receptor beta chain was carried out in a study of blood T cell repertoires in COVID-19. Looking at the study overall: Donors in the United States, Italy and Spain gave samples during acute or convalescent COVID-19. Sample material is recorded as cDNA or gDNA derived from T cells, B-cell-depleted T cells, or PBMCs.

In the original analysis: Reference gene primers were amplified, and this amplification served to estimate nucleated cell counts. Using immunoSEQ multiplex PCR, the repertoire was profiled, and TCRdb retains in-frame clones only, with some absent. Clone size and V and J calls were adopted from that table, with D and trimming inferred from the DNA. This sample has 120,000 or so clones; 65% to 90% occur once, and the top ten carry roughly 12%. Germline-derived CDR1 and CDR2 are LNHDA and SQIVND (reference sequence). Unmatched junction bases numbered 9, after V lost 10 bases and J lost 3 bases. The CDR3 extends over 14 amino acids.

This rearrangement joins TRBV19 to TRBJ2-7, with 10 bases matching TRBD1. The source is a human donor in a cohort sampled during active COVID-19. The sample comprised peripheral blood. The CDR3 reads CATRSGQGVYEQYF. For the CDR3, the DNA is TGTGCCACCCGTAGCGGACAGGGGGTCTACGAGCAGTACTTC. Together with reference TRBV19 and TRBJ2-7, the CDR3 gives the full variable domain: DGGITQSPKYLFRKEGQNVTLSCEQNLNHDAMYWYRQDPGQGLRLIYYSQIVNDFQKGDIAEGYSVSREKKESFPLTVTSAQKNPTAFYLCATRSGQGVYEQYFGPGTRLTVT.